Below are 12 T cell receptor beta chains sequenced from a single sample in a study of T cell changes during pregnancy in multiple sclerosis. Sequenced by immunoSEQ multiplex PCR; TCRdb stores in-frame clones only, minus some. The sample lists 70,000 or so clones; under 95% were seen once. Sequences were derived from CD4+ T cells from peripheral blood mononuclear cells, sampled before pregnancy. Receptors originate from a female donor with multiple sclerosis, enrolled in a pregnancy study.

The chain combines TRBV19 with TRBJ2-7, with 14 bases fitting TRBD2. The CDR3 is 19 amino acids. The V segment lost 5 bases and the J segment 2 bases; nucleotides outside the gene matches: 14. Germline CDR1 LNHDA, CDR2 SQIVND (reference sequence). CDR3 amino acids: CASSPGLAGENFGTYEQYF. CDR3 DNA: TGTGCCAGTAGTCCGGGACTAGCGGGAGAGAATTTCGGCACCTACGAGCAGTACTTC.

The V call is TRBV7-7, the J call TRBJ2-2, with D possibly being TRBD1 (6 bases). V lost 1 base and J 0 bases, leaving 18 bases between the germline ends. Germline CDR1 is SSHAT and CDR2 is FNYEAQ (reference sequence). CDR3 size: 19 residues. The CDR3 nucleotides are TGTGCCAGCAGCTTAGGATTCTCCTCCGGGACATCGAACACCGGGGAGCTGTTTTTT. Encoded protein: CASSLGFSSGTSNTGELFF.

The genes are TRBV21-1 and TRBJ1-6. TRBV21-1 is an annotated pseudogene. CDR3 length equals 19 residues. CDR3 in DNA: TGTGCCAGCAGCAAAGCGCTTTTACGGGGGGAGCTCTTTGGTTCACCCCTCCACTTT. Translating gives CASSKALLRGELFGSPLHF.

V gene TRBV7-8 combines with J gene TRBJ1-4, with TRBD1 identical over 9 bases. The germline V gene encodes CDR1 SGHVS and CDR2 FQNEAQ. Trimming cost V 4 bases and J 5 bases; bases outside gene matches: 5. This CDR3 comprises 15 residues. The CDR3 DNA sequence: TGTGCCAGCAGCTCCAGGACAGGGGTAAATGAAAAACTGTTTTTT. It is translated as CASSSRTGVNEKLFF. Based on the CDR3 plus reference TRBV7-8 and TRBJ1-4, the full variable domain is GAGVSQSPRYKVAKRGQDVALRCDPISGHVSLFWYQQALGQGPEFLTYFQNEAQLDKSGLPSDRFFAERPEGSVSTLKIQRTQQEDSAVYLCASSSRTGVNEKLFFGSGTQLSVL.

The genes are TRBV5-1 and TRBJ2-2, with 10 bases matching TRBD1. Germline V gene sequence: CDR1 SGHRS, CDR2 YFSETQ. This CDR3 region has 18 residues. With 0 bases clipped from V and 1 base from J, the junction kept 6 bases outside the gene matches. This CDR3 is CASSLAPTGGLNTGELFF. The CDR3 bases are TGCGCCAGCAGCTTGGCCCCGACAGGGGGCCTGAACACCGGGGAGCTGTTTTTT. Supplemented by reference TRBV5-1 and TRBJ2-2, the full variable domain reads KAGVTQTPRYLIKTRGQQVTLSCSPISGHRSVSWYQQTPGQGLQFLFEYFSETQRNKGNFPGRFSGRQFSNSRSEMNVSTLELGDSALYLCASSLAPTGGLNTGELFFGEGSRLTVL.

Regarding this clone: This same CDR3 is encoded by further DNA sequences in the sample. This chain uses TRBV18 with TRBJ2-5, with TRBD2 matching over 9 bases. CDR1 and CDR2 from the germline V gene are KGHSH and LQKENI. V shed 6 bases, J shed 5 bases, and the junction held 4 bases outside the gene matches. The CDR3 is made up of 13 amino acids. CDR3 in amino acids: CASSPGLAETQYF. The CDR3 nucleotides read TGTGCCAGCTCCCCCGGACTAGCGGAGACCCAGTACTTC.

CDR3 nucleotides: TGCGCCAGCACCCGGGACAGGGTCTACAATGAGCAGTTCTTC. Translation: CASTRDRVYNEQFF. The J gene is TRBJ2-1, the V gene TRBV5-1; TRBD1 matches at 9 bases. V gave up 6 bases and J gave up 3 bases; unmatched junction bases: 4. The CDR3 covers 14 residues. The germline CDR1 and CDR2 sequences are SGHRS and YFSETQ.

The chain recombines TRBV29-1 with TRBJ1-1, with 10 bases aligning to TRBD1. With 6 bases clipped from V and 0 bases from J, the junction kept 7 bases outside the gene matches. Germline CDR1 and CDR2: SQVTM and ANQGSEA. The CDR3 is made up of 15 amino acids. DNA for the CDR3: TGCAGCGTGGCGGACAGGGGGGGGATGAACACTGAAGCTTTCTTT. Translated, it gives CSVADRGGMNTEAFF.

J is TRBJ1-2 and V is TRBV4-3; 8 positions match TRBD1. V trimming: 0 bases; J trimming: 7 bases; junction bases outside the gene matches: 10. The CDR3 covers 16 residues. Germline CDR1 and CDR2: LGHNA and YSLEER. CDR3 coding DNA: TGCGCCAGCAGCCAAGATTGGGGCAGGGGGCTGGGTGGCTACACCTTC. Translation gives CASSQDWGRGLGGYTF.

The rearrangement links TRBV19 to TRBJ1-2; D is undetermined. The germline CDR1 and CDR2 sequences are LNHDA and SQIVND (reference sequence). CDR3 length: 13 amino acids. Trimming pared 4 bases from V and 8 bases from J, leaving 14 bases between. CDR3 amino acids: CASSTRSRQGYTF. The CDR3 nucleotides are TGTGCCAGTAGTACGCGGTCCCGTCAGGGCTACACCTTC.

V usage is TRBV7-9 and J usage is TRBJ2-5, with TRBD2 matching 7 bases. J lost 5 bases, V lost 7 bases, and 13 bases had no gene match. The CDR3 spans 15 residues. The germline V gene encodes CDR1 SEHNR and CDR2 FQNEAQ (reference sequence). Here the CDR3 reads CASTRRLASSETQYF. The CDR3 nucleotides read TGTGCCAGCACCAGACGACTAGCCTCAAGCGAGACCCAGTACTTC.

The chain is built from TRBV5-1 and TRBJ2-7, with 8 positions matching TRBD1. V lost 7 bases and J lost 9; bases outside the gene matches: 9. CDR1 SGHRS and CDR2 YFSETQ come from the germline V gene. The CDR3 contains 12 residues. CDR3 sequence reads: CASGVDRGGQYF. CDR3 sequence (DNA): TGCGCCAGCGGGGTCGACAGGGGAGGGCAGTACTTC.